The 15 T cell receptor beta chains below all came from one sample that was sequenced in a study of blood T cell repertoires in COVID-19. The assay was immunoSEQ multiplex PCR, and TCRdb's table has in-frame clones only and misses some. The sample consists of roughly 300,000 clones, around 88% of them appearing once. The sequencing sample was made of peripheral blood. These receptors all stem from a woman aged 50 to 60 with acute or convalescent COVID-19.

This clone was detected once. The genes are TRBV19 and TRBJ2-7, with 7 bases identical to TRBD1. The CDR3 is 13 residues long. The V segment lost 4 bases and the J segment 6 bases; nucleotides outside the gene matches: 6. Germline loops: CDR1 LNHDA, CDR2 SQIVND (reference sequence). CDR3 in amino acids: CASSTVPGGEQYF. CDR3 nucleotides: TGTGCCAGTAGTACCGTCCCAGGGGGCGAGCAGTACTTC.

This rearrangement joins TRBV9 to TRBJ1-2; 8 bases line up with TRBD1. With 4 bases clipped from V and 7 bases from J, the junction kept 6 bases outside the gene matches. The CDR3 loop spans 13 amino acids. Germline V gene data show CDR1 as SGDLS and CDR2 as YYNGEE. For the CDR3, the DNA is TGTGCCAGCAGCACGAGGACAGGGCTTGGCTACACCTTC. Translating gives CASSTRTGLGYTF.

The chain uses TRBV28 and TRBJ1-4; D is perhaps TRBD1 (5 bases). This CDR3 is 16 amino acids long. Deletions cut 6 bases from V and 3 bases from J, with 17 bases between. From germline, CDR1 is MDHEN and CDR2 SYDVKM. The CDR3 DNA is TGTGCCAGCAGCCCCGGCCTACAGGAACCTAATGAAAAACTGTTTTTT. It translates to CASSPGLQEPNEKLFF. The variable domain in full, completed from reference TRBV28 and TRBJ1-4, reads DVKVTQSSRYLVKRTGEKVFLECVQDMDHENMFWYRQDPGLGLRLIYFSYDVKMKEKGDIPEGYSVSREKKERFSLILESASTNQTSMYLCASSPGLQEPNEKLFFGSGTQLSVL.

V is TRBV13 and J is TRBJ2-2; 8 bases are shared with TRBD2. The trim removed 4 bases at V and 1 base at J, leaving 5 bases unmatched. This CDR3 is 16 amino acids long. Germline CDR1 and CDR2: PRHDT and FYEKMQ (reference sequence). The CDR3 DNA is TGTGCCAGCAGCTCCCGACTAGCGAGGAACACCGGGGAGCTGTTTTTT. This gives the protein CASSSRLARNTGELFF. The full variable domain, completed using reference TRBV13 and TRBJ2-2, is AAGVIQSPRHLIKEKRETATLKCYPIPRHDTVYWYQQGPGQDPQFLISFYEKMQSDKGSIPDRFSAQQFSDYHSELNMSSLELGDSALYFCASSSRLARNTGELFFGEGSRLTVL.

The chain uses TRBV7-9 and TRBJ2-1, with 9 bases matching TRBD1. This CDR3 comprises 19 residues. V was pared by 4 bases and J by 2 bases, with 15 bases of the junction left unmatched. The germline CDR1 and CDR2 sequences are SEHNR and FQNEAQ (reference sequence). CDR3 region: CASSSLGTDRGSAYNEQFF. The CDR3 DNA is TGTGCCAGCAGCTCGCTCGGCACGGACAGGGGAAGCGCCTACAATGAGCAGTTCTTC.

The V and J genes are TRBV24-1 and TRBJ2-1; 10 bases are a match to TRBD2. Germline V gene sequence: CDR1 KGHDR, CDR2 SFDVKD. V was clipped by 6 bases and J by 7 bases; unmatched bases: 14. The CDR3 has 17 residues. The CDR3 here is CATSSFRSSGRGNEQFF. The CDR3, as DNA: TGTGCCACCAGTAGTTTTCGGTCTAGCGGGAGAGGAAATGAGCAGTTCTTC.

This chain links TRBV9 with TRBJ2-3; 11 bases agree with TRBD2. The trim removed 3 bases at V and 0 bases at J, leaving 12 bases unmatched. The CDR3 spans 19 residues. Per germline, CDR1 SGDLS and CDR2 YYNGEE. CDR3 coding DNA: TGTGCCAGCAGCGACTCTACACCCGGACTAGCGGGTAGCACAGATACGCAGTATTTT. Translation: CASSDSTPGLAGSTDTQYF.

The V gene is TRBV19, the J gene TRBJ1-1, with D possibly matching TRBD1 (6 bases). Per germline, CDR1 LNHDA and CDR2 SQIVND (reference sequence). Trimming took 4 bases from V and 4 from J, leaving 19 bases between them. CDR3 length: 16 residues. CDR3 DNA sequence: TGTGCCAGTAGTACCGGGACATGGAGATTGAGCACTGAAGCTTTCTTT. It codes for CASSTGTWRLSTEAFF.

The chain carries TRBV30 and TRBJ2-7, with D perhaps TRBD2 (6 bases). Trimming stripped 0 bases from V and 5 bases from J, with 14 bases between. Germline CDR1 is GTSNPN and CDR2 is SVGIG (reference sequence). CDR3 size: 14 residues. CDR3 amino acids: CAWSVQGLSDEQYF. The CDR3, as DNA: TGTGCCTGGAGTGTGCAGGGACTCAGCGACGAGCAGTACTTC.

The chain couples TRBV28 to TRBJ1-4, with 7 bases lining up with TRBD1. V trimming: 10 bases; J trimming: 6 bases; junction bases outside the gene matches: 11. This CDR3 has 14 amino acids. Per the germline V gene, CDR1 is MDHEN and CDR2 is SYDVKM. The CDR3: CATRPGQRHEKLFF. In DNA, the CDR3 is TGTGCCACCAGGCCGGGACAGAGACATGAAAAACTGTTTTTT. Full variable domain (outside the CDR3, taken from reference TRBV28 and TRBJ1-4): DVKVTQSSRYLVKRTGEKVFLECVQDMDHENMFWYRQDPGLGLRLIYFSYDVKMKEKGDIPEGYSVSREKKERFSLILESASTNQTSMYLCATRPGQRHEKLFFGSGTQLSVL.

The chain is built from TRBV28 and TRBJ1-6; TRBD1 is a possible D gene (5 bases). The ends were cut back, 2 bases at V and 4 bases at J, with 12 bases in the middle. There are 16 residues in the CDR3. CDR1 and CDR2 (germline): MDHEN, SYDVKM. The CDR3 loop reads CASSLAGTGYNSPLHF. For the CDR3, the DNA is TGTGCCAGCAGTTTAGCCGGAACAGGATATAATTCACCCCTCCACTTT.

This chain joins TRBV18 and TRBJ1-2; TRBD1 agrees at 9 bases. Germline lookup yields CDR1 KGHSH and CDR2 LQKENI. V lost 0 bases and J lost 3; bases outside the gene matches: 5. This CDR3 has 16 amino acids. The CDR3 spells CASSPPYRGRDYGYTF. CDR3 coding DNA: TGTGCCAGCTCACCACCGTACAGGGGGCGCGACTATGGCTACACCTTC. Full variable domain (outside the CDR3, taken from reference TRBV18 and TRBJ1-2): NAGVMQNPRHLVRRRGQEARLRCSPMKGHSHVYWYRQLPEEGLKFMVYLQKENIIDESGMPKERFSAEFPKEGPSILRIQQVVRGDSAAYFCASSPPYRGRDYGYTFGSGTRLTVV.

The chain couples TRBV5-1 to TRBJ1-2; D possibly corresponds to TRBD1 (5 bases). The germline V gene has CDR1 SGHRS and CDR2 YFSETQ. The length of the CDR3 is 15 residues. Trimming took 1 base from V and 3 from J, leaving 13 bases between them. The CDR3 reads CASSLLGGVDYGYTF. CDR3 bases: TGCGCCAGCAGCTTGCTTGGGGGGGTTGACTATGGCTACACCTTC.

This chain uses TRBV11-2 with TRBJ2-7, with TRBD1 matching 7 bases. V gave up 4 bases and J gave up 0 bases; unmatched junction bases: 6. The CDR3 runs to 15 residues. Looked up from germline, CDR1 is SGHAT and CDR2 is FQNNGV. Here the CDR3 DNA reads TGTGCCAGCAGCTCCCGGGACAGAAGCTCCTACGAGCAGTACTTC. It codes for CASSSRDRSSYEQYF.

V gene TRBV5-5 combines with J gene TRBJ1-4; the D is unclear. V lost 4 bases, J lost 4 bases, and 8 bases lay in between. Looked up from germline, CDR1 is SGHKS and CDR2 is YYEKEE (reference sequence). This CDR3 contains 13 residues. CDR3 in amino acids: CASSRIVNEKLFF. In DNA form, the CDR3 reads TGTGCCAGCAGCCGAATAGTTAATGAAAAACTGTTTTTT.